This TCR beta chain was retrieved from a study of T cells in Graves' hyperthyroidism and ophthalmopathy. From RNA transcripts, TCR beta CDR3 regions were amplified. The HTBI primer set served for first-round RT-PCR of the TCR CDR3. TCRdb ran MiXCR on the multiplex PCR reads and lists one entry per CDR3 protein. The data hold 550,000 to 600,000 distinct CDR3 sequences, with roughly 17% observed a single time. This clonotype was detected many times. The CDR3 runs 17 residues. The V gene's germline CDR1 is SEHNR and CDR2 FQNEAQ (reference sequence). Trimming took off 4 bases at V and 3 bases at J, with 19 bases between the two ends.

The receptor's source is a woman aged 18-30 years with Graves' hyperthyroidism. Sequencing input: blood. The genes are TRBV7-9 and TRBJ2-1; the D gene could be TRBD1 or TRBD2 (6 bases each). DNA for the CDR3: TGTGCCAGCAGCTCTCTCCCGTCGGGGGCGCACTACAATGAGCAGTTCTTC. Encoded protein: CASSSLPSGAHYNEQFF.